This T cell receptor (beta chain) emerged from a study of vaccination and CD4 T cells after COVID-19. A single count supports this clonotype. Its antigen is currently unknown. Researchers used the Oncomine TCR Beta short-read assay to sequence DNA from cultured CD4+ T cells. TCRdb used MiXCR to reprocess the PCR reads, holding one entry per CDR3 protein. Of approximately 10,000 distinct CDR3 sequences in the sample, about 66% were seen once. Treatment in this sample: roughly ten-day PBMC culture with coronavirus spike peptide pools or control peptides (ViraFEST assay). V dropped 7 bases and J dropped 4 bases, with 19 bases sitting between them. The CDR3 has 16 residues. Germline values: CDR1 SGHTA, CDR2 FQGNSA.

The receptor comes from a human donor who had recovered from COVID-19. Sequenced sample: CD4+ T cells from blood, cultured in vitro. The J gene is TRBJ2-2, the V gene TRBV7-2; D is possibly TRBD1 (5 bases). CDR3 DNA sequence: TGTGCCAGCACCTTCCGTAGGGGTCGAGGCACCGGGGAGCTGTTTTTT. It specifies CASTFRRGRGTGELFF.